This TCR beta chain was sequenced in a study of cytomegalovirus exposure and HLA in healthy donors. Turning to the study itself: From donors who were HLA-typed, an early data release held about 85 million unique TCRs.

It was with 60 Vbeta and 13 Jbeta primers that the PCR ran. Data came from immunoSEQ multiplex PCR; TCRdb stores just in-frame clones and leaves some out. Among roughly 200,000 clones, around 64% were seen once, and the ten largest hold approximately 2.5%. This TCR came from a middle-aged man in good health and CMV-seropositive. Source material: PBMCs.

The CDR3: CASSPEDSYEQYF. Written as DNA, the CDR3 is TGTGCCAGCAGCCCGGAGGACTCCTACGAGCAGTACTTC. This rearrangement joins TRBV7-9 to TRBJ2-7; D perhaps matches TRBD2 (5 bases). The CDR3 runs to 13 residues. V lost 5 bases, J lost 0 bases, and 8 bases lay in between. Looked up from germline, CDR1 is SEHNR and CDR2 is FQNEAQ (reference sequence). The full variable domain, completed using reference TRBV7-9 and TRBJ2-7, is DTGVSQNPRHKITKRGQNVTFRCDPISEHNRLYWYRQTLGQGPEFLTYFQNEAQLEKSRLLSDRFSAERPKGSFSTLEIQRTEQGDSAMYLCASSPEDSYEQYFGPGTRLTVT.